Presented here are 19 T cell receptor beta chains from one specimen sequenced in a study of cytomegalovirus exposure and HLA in healthy donors. The PCR employed 60 Vbeta primers together with 13 Jbeta primers. Only in-frame clones appear in the TCRdb table, and some are missing; sequencing was by immunoSEQ multiplex PCR. Altogether about 160,000 clones are present, 80% being singletons, with the ten largest covering 1%. The sequencing input was PBMCs. The source is a woman aged 45 to 65 in good health and CMV-seropositive.

The gene calls are TRBV11-2 and TRBJ2-1; weak D call: TRBD2 (6 bases). V dropped 4 bases and J dropped 5 bases, with 21 bases sitting between them. CDR1 is SGHAT and CDR2 is FQNNGV in the germline V gene. The CDR3 is 17 amino acids. The CDR3 sequence is CASSSASGNLANNEQFF. DNA for the CDR3: TGTGCCAGCAGCTCCGCCTCAGGGAATCTAGCGAACAATGAGCAGTTCTTC.

This clone was picked up a small number of times. The chain combines TRBV18 with TRBJ2-1; 8 bases are shared with TRBD2. The CDR3 runs to 14 residues. V was clipped by 3 bases and J by 8 bases; unmatched bases: 6. CDR1 and CDR2 (germline): KGHSH, LQKENI. Here the CDR3 DNA reads TGTGCCAGCTCACCGAGCGGGAGATTGGATGAGCAGTTCTTC. This encodes CASSPSGRLDEQFF.

This clone came up once. The rearrangement links TRBV7-2 to TRBJ2-7; TRBD1 matches 9 bases. This CDR3 has 16 amino acids. Looked up from germline, CDR1 is SGHTA and CDR2 is FQGNSA. V shed 8 bases and J 3 bases; nucleotides not matched to a gene: 14. CDR3 amino acids: CASSASVGQGYYEQYF. The CDR3 nucleotides are TGTGCCAGCTCAGCTTCGGTAGGACAGGGGTACTACGAGCAGTACTTC.

The chain employs TRBV5-8 and TRBJ1-2, with D unclear. Trimming took off 7 bases at V and 4 bases at J, with 14 bases between the two ends. The CDR3 extends over 13 amino acids. CDR1 SGHTS and CDR2 YDEGEE come from the germline V gene. CDR3 residues: CASVARWPYGYTF. Written as DNA, the CDR3 is TGTGCCAGCGTGGCCCGCTGGCCCTATGGCTACACCTTC.

V gene TRBV27 combines with J gene TRBJ2-7, with 8 bases lining up with TRBD1. The CDR3 length is 16 residues. Germline CDR1 MNHEY, CDR2 SMNVEV (reference sequence). V lost 10 bases, J lost 5 bases, and 19 bases stayed unmatched. CDR3 bases: TGTGCCACTCAGTCCCCAGGGGGCGCTAGAAGTAACGAGCAGTACTTC. This encodes CATQSPGGARSNEQYF.

The chain recombines TRBV18 with TRBJ2-6; D is unclear. The CDR3 extends over 16 amino acids. Germline-derived CDR1 and CDR2 are KGHSH and LQKENI. Trimming stripped 2 bases from V and 0 bases from J, with 8 bases between. CDR3 residues: CASSPKESSGANVLTF. CDR3 bases: TGTGCCAGCTCACCAAAGGAGAGCTCTGGGGCCAACGTCCTGACTTTC.

The chain employs TRBV2 and TRBJ1-2; D not certain. Trimming left V 8 bases short and J 2 bases short, with 18 bases between. Germline V gene sequence: CDR1 SNHLY, CDR2 FYNNEI. The CDR3 loop spans 15 amino acids. The CDR3 DNA sequence: TGTGCCAGCGGCAGGACGGGAGGAGGGAACTATGGCTACACCTTC. It is translated as CASGRTGGGNYGYTF. The full variable domain, in which reference TRBV2 and TRBJ1-2 provide the parts outside the CDR3, is EPEVTQTPSHQVTQMGQEVILRCVPISNHLYFYWYRQILGQKVEFLVSFYNNEISEKSEIFDDQFSVERPDGSNFTLKIRSTKLEDSAMYFCASGRTGGGNYGYTFGSGTRLTVV.

The chain employs TRBV23-1 and TRBJ1-2, with D possibly being TRBD1 (6 bases). TRBV23-1 is an ORF, with its function uncertain. V lost 0 bases and J 6 bases, leaving 11 bases between the germline ends. This CDR3 is 14 amino acids long. CDR3 amino acids: CASSQSAQGNGYTF. The CDR3 DNA reads TGCGCCAGCAGTCAATCTGCCCAGGGGAATGGCTACACCTTC.

V gene TRBV9 combines with J gene TRBJ2-1, with D perhaps TRBD1 (6 bases). CDR1 is SGDLS and CDR2 is YYNGEE in the germline V gene. V dropped 0 bases and J dropped 4 bases, with 11 bases sitting between them. The CDR3 consists of 15 residues. The CDR3 is CASSVVQGLYNEQFF. CDR3 DNA sequence: TGTGCCAGCAGCGTAGTACAGGGCCTATACAATGAGCAGTTCTTC.

This clone appeared once. The chain is built from TRBV28 and TRBJ2-3, with D perhaps matching TRBD1 (6 bases). This CDR3 has 16 residues. The germline V gene encodes CDR1 MDHEN and CDR2 SYDVKM. The V gene lost 5 bases and the J gene lost 2 bases, with 17 bases spanning the gap. The CDR3, as DNA: TGTGCCAGCAGTCCGTCACAGGGTCGTGACACAGATACGCAGTATTTT. This encodes CASSPSQGRDTDTQYF. Drawing the rest from reference TRBV28 and TRBJ2-3, the complete variable domain is DVKVTQSSRYLVKRTGEKVFLECVQDMDHENMFWYRQDPGLGLRLIYFSYDVKMKEKGDIPEGYSVSREKKERFSLILESASTNQTSMYLCASSPSQGRDTDTQYFGPGTRLTVL.

The chain couples TRBV25-1 to TRBJ1-3; D unresolved. This CDR3 contains 12 residues. V was pared by 8 bases and J by 1 base, with 6 bases between. Germline CDR1 is MGHDK and CDR2 is SYGVNS. The CDR3 reads CASRTSGNTIYF. Written as DNA, the CDR3 is TGTGCCAGCCGAACTTCTGGAAACACCATATATTTT.

This chain connects TRBV4-3 to TRBJ2-1, with 7 bases that match TRBD2. The CDR3 contains 19 residues. Germline lookup yields CDR1 LGHNA and CDR2 YSLEER. V was clipped by 0 bases and J by 0 bases; unmatched bases: 11. In DNA form, the CDR3 reads TGCGCCAGCAGCCAAGAGCCTAGCGGATTATCTAGCTCCTACAATGAGCAGTTCTTC. It encodes CASSQEPSGLSSSYNEQFF.

The chain combines TRBV28 with TRBJ1-2; 7 positions match TRBD1. The CDR3 is 15 amino acids. Germline CDR1 reads MDHEN; CDR2 reads SYDVKM. J lost 7 bases, V lost 6 bases, and 14 bases had no gene match. The CDR3 protein is CASRGGQGVVGGYTF. As DNA, the CDR3 is TGTGCCAGCAGAGGAGGGCAGGGGGTGGTCGGTGGCTACACCTTC.

The chain employs TRBV7-9 and TRBJ2-7, with TRBD1 matching 7 bases. The CDR3 is 14 residues long. V lost 3 bases, J lost 2 bases, and 4 bases stayed unmatched. From germline, CDR1 is SEHNR and CDR2 FQNEAQ (reference sequence). For the CDR3, the DNA is TGTGCCAGCAGCTTCAGACAGGGAACCTACGAGCAGTACTTC. The encoded protein is CASSFRQGTYEQYF.

This rearrangement joins TRBV12-1 to TRBJ1-5. TRBV12-1 is deemed a pseudogene. The CDR3 covers 16 residues. CDR3 DNA: TGTGCCAGCAGCTTTGCGCGGGGAAGAGACAATCAGCCCCAGCATTTT. Translating gives CASSFARGRDNQPQHF.

The genes are TRBV28 and TRBJ1-1, with 8 bases identical to TRBD1. CDR3 size: 14 residues. Germline CDR1 is MDHEN and CDR2 is SYDVKM. V lost 6 bases, J lost 4 bases, and 7 bases stayed unmatched. CDR3 sequence: CASSPRGRSTEAFF. In nucleotides, the CDR3 is TGTGCCAGCAGCCCCAGGGGGCGAAGCACTGAAGCTTTCTTT.

The chain employs TRBV19 and TRBJ2-2; 8 positions agree with TRBD1. This CDR3 is built from 14 residues. V lost 7 bases and J lost 3; bases outside the gene matches: 4. Germline CDR1 LNHDA, CDR2 SQIVND (reference sequence). The chain's CDR3 is CASTSQGDTGELFF. Here the CDR3 DNA reads TGTGCCAGTACGTCACAGGGGGACACCGGGGAGCTGTTTTTT.

V and J are TRBV7-9 and TRBJ2-7; 12 bases map to TRBD2. The V gene end was trimmed by 5 bases and the J gene end by 6 bases; junction bases not matched to a gene: 5. The CDR3 contains 14 residues. Germline CDR1 reads SEHNR; CDR2 reads FQNEAQ (reference sequence). CDR3 nucleotides: TGTGCCAGCAGCCCGACTAGCGGGAGCTTCGAGCAGTACTTC. Translating gives CASSPTSGSFEQYF.

V gene TRBV25-1 combines with J gene TRBJ2-3, with D possibly being TRBD2 (5 bases). Germline CDR1 MGHDK, CDR2 SYGVNS. The CDR3 is made up of 11 amino acids. With 10 bases removed from V and 4 bases from J, the gap between germline ends came to 9 bases. The CDR3 DNA reads TGTGCCACCGGGGTGTCAGATACGCAGTATTTT. Residues: CATGVSDTQYF.